This TCR beta chain was obtained from a study of OX40 agonist ivuxolimab in advanced cancers. Concerning this clone itself: What it binds is unknown.

Assay: immunoSEQ multiplex PCR; the TCRdb copy retains only in-frame clones and omits some. The sample lists tens of thousands of clones, roughly 84% occurring once. Findings and caveats of the study: Near-lowest levels of clonal expansion characterized partial responders at 0.1-3.0 mg/kg.

Autoimmune disease history or systemic immunosuppression disqualified patients. Drawing of blood for sampling happened at baseline, at cycle 4 day 1, and at cycle 7 day 1. CDR3 length: 16 amino acids. Germline V gives CDR1 SGHRS, CDR2 YFSETQ. V was clipped by 6 bases and J by 0 bases, with 15 bases between them. The sample was CD4+ or CD8+ T cells sorted from blood, taken in a trial of the OX40 agonist ivuxolimab. This rearrangement joins TRBV5-1 to TRBJ2-2; D might be TRBD1 (6 bases). The sequence derives from an adult with an advanced solid tumor such as melanoma, head and neck, liver or kidney cancer. CDR3 nucleotides: TGCGCCAGCATATCGGCGTGGACAGCGAACACCGGGGAGCTGTTTTTT. Amino acid sequence: CASISAWTANTGELFF.